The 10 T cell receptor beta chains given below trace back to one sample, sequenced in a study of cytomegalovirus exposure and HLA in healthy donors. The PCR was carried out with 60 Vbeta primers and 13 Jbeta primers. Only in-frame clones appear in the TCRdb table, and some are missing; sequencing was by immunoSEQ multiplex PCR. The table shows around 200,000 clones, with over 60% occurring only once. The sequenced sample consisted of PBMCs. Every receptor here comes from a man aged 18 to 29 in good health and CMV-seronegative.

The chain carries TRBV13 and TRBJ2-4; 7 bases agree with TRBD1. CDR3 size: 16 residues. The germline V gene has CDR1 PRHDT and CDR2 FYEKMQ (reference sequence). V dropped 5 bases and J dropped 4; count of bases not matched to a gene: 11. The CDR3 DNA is TGTGCCAGCAGCCCCCCCCTGGGGGACAGTAAAAACATTCAGTACTTC. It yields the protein CASSPPLGDSKNIQYF.

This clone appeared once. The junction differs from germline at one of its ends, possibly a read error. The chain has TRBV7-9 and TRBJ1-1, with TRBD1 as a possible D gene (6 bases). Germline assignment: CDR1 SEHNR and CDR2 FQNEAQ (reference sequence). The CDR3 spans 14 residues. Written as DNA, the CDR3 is TGTTCCAGCAGGAACTGGGGACAGAACACTGAAGCTTTCTTT. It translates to CSSRNWGQNTEAFF.

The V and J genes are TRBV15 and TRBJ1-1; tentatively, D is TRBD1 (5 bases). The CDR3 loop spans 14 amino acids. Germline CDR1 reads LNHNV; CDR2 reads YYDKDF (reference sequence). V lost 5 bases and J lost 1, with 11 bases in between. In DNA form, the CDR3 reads TGTGCCACCAGCGGAGGGACTGGGAACACTGAAGCTTTCTTT. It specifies CATSGGTGNTEAFF. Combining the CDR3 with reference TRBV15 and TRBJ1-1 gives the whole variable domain DAMVIQNPRYQVTQFGKPVTLSCSQTLNHNVMYWYQQKSSQAPKLLFHYYDKDFNNEADTPDNFQSRRPNTSFCFLDIRSPGLGDTAMYLCATSGGTGNTEAFFGQGTRLTVV.

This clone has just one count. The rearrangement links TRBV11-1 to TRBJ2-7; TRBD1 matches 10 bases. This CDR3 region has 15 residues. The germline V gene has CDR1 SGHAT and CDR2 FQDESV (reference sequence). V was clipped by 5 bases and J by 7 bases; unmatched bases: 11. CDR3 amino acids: CASSPGQGGTKEQYF. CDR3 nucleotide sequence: TGTGCCAGCAGCCCCGGACAGGGGGGGACAAAGGAGCAGTACTTC.

The CDR3 protein is CASSVGAGTSGSVEQFF. CDR3 in DNA: TGTGCCAGCAGCGTAGGGGCGGGGACTAGCGGGTCAGTAGAGCAGTTCTTC. The chain couples TRBV9 to TRBJ2-1, with 12 positions matching TRBD2. After removal of 0 bases from V and 10 bases from J, the junction contained 11 bases not matched to a gene. Germline V gives CDR1 SGDLS, CDR2 YYNGEE. The CDR3 spans 17 residues.

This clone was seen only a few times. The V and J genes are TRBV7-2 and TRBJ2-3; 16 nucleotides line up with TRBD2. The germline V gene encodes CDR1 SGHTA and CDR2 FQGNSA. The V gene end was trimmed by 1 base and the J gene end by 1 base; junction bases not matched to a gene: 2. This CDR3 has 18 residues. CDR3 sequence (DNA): TGTGCCAGCAGCTTAGTGGGACTAGCGGGGGGGCGCACAGATACGCAGTATTTT. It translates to CASSLVGLAGGRTDTQYF.

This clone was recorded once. The CDR3 sequence: CASSLGHQNYGYTF. CDR3 bases: TGTGCCAGCAGCTTGGGACACCAGAACTATGGCTACACCTTC. This chain connects TRBV5-6 to TRBJ1-2, with D unclear. Germline assignment: CDR1 SGHDT and CDR2 YYEEEE. The V and J ends lost 0 bases and 2 bases respectively, with 8 bases between them. CDR3 length: 14 residues. The whole variable domain, filled in from reference TRBV5-6 and TRBJ1-2, reads DAGVTQSPTHLIKTRGQQVTLRCSPKSGHDTVSWYQQALGQGPQFIFQYYEEEERQRGNFPDRFSGHQFPNYSSELNVNALLLGDSALYLCASSLGHQNYGYTFGSGTRLTVV.

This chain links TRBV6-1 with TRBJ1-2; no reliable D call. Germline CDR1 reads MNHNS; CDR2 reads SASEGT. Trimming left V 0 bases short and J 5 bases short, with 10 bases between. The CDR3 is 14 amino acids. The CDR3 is CASSEAPRPYGYTF. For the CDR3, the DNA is TGTGCCAGCAGTGAAGCGCCCAGGCCATATGGCTACACCTTC.

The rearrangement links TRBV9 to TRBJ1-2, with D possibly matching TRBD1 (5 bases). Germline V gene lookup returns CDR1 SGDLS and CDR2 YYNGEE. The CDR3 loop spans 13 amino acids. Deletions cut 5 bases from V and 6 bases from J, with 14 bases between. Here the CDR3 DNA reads TGTGCCAGCAGAGGGGCCAGGACTAATGGCTACACCTTC. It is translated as CASRGARTNGYTF.

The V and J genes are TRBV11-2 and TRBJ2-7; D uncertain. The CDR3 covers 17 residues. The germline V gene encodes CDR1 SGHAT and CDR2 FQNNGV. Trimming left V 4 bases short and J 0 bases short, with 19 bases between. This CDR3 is CASSSPLRYGSSYEQYF. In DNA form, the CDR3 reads TGTGCCAGCAGCTCCCCCTTGAGGTACGGTAGCTCCTACGAGCAGTACTTC.